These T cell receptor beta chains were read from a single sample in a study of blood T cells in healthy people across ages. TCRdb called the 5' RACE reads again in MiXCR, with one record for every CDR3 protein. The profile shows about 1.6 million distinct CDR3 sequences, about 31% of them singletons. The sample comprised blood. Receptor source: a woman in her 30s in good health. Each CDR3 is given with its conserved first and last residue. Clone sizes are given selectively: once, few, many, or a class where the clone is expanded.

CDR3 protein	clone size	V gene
CASRHRGSNQPQHF	few	TRBV6-5
CSAREGGKPQHFGDGTHGDTQYF	.	TRBV20-1
CASSRDLGYEQYF	many	TRBV12-3/TRBV12-4
CAEGLGQGVNEQFF	few	TRBV7-9
CASSTRSTQYF	few	TRBV6-5
CASSLWRLAENEQFF	.	TRBV5-6
CSARARGASPLHF	.	TRBV20-1
CSAFTAGSESSYNEQFF	few	TRBV20-1
CASSQDPGGGAFF	few	TRBV4-1
CTSSRQGDTEAFF	.	TRBV7-6
CASSEQGMVGELFF	.	TRBV27
CASSMGQASSGYGYTF	.	TRBV7-2
CATSSSPRDTQYF	.	TRBV15
CASSLEYRGHFPDTQYF	.	TRBV5-1
CASSVAGRETQDF	.	TRBV9
CSARGASGGETQYF	.	TRBV20-1